The next 9 T cell receptor beta chains were all read from a single sample in a study of OX40 agonist ivuxolimab in advanced cancers. The repertoire was sequenced with immunoSEQ multiplex PCR; TCRdb's copy has only in-frame clones and lacks some. The sample contains about 55,000 clones, around 88% of which appear only once. Sequencing was performed on CD4+ or CD8+ T cells sorted from blood, taken in a trial of the OX40 agonist ivuxolimab. The receptors were sampled from an adult with an advanced solid tumor such as melanoma, head and neck, liver or kidney cancer.

The J gene is TRBJ2-6, the V gene TRBV7-9; unclear D gene. Germline loops: CDR1 SEHNR, CDR2 FQNEAQ (reference sequence). The CDR3 covers 16 residues. V dropped 11 bases and J dropped 0 bases, with 17 bases sitting between them. CDR3 sequence (DNA): TGTGCCGGCTGGCGGCAGCTCTACTCTGGGGCCAACGTCCTGACTTTC. It codes for CAGWRQLYSGANVLTF.

The V gene is TRBV4-3, the J gene TRBJ2-7; D possibly corresponds to TRBD2 (5 bases). This CDR3 has 14 residues. The V gene lost 0 bases and the J gene lost 3 bases, with 9 bases spanning the gap. The V gene's germline CDR1 is LGHNA and CDR2 YSLEER. This CDR3 reads CASSQDRELYEQYF. CDR3 in DNA: TGCGCCAGCAGCCAAGATCGGGAACTCTACGAGCAGTACTTC.

The J gene is TRBJ1-1, the V gene TRBV11-2; D not certain. This CDR3 is built from 12 residues. Trimming left V 4 bases short and J 7 bases short, with 10 bases between. Per germline, CDR1 SGHAT and CDR2 FQNNGV. CDR3 region: CASSSGHYEAFF. CDR3 nucleotide sequence: TGTGCCAGCAGCTCCGGGCACTATGAAGCTTTCTTT.

The CDR3 DNA follows: TGTGCCAGTAGTATAGCTAATAGCGGGGACTACAATGAGCAGTTCTTC. It codes for CASSIANSGDYNEQFF. This sequence joins TRBV19 and TRBJ2-1; 8 bases line up with TRBD2. This CDR3 has 16 amino acids. The V and J ends lost 1 base and 3 bases, in that order; junction bases with no gene match: 5. Germline-derived CDR1 and CDR2 are LNHDA and SQIVND (reference sequence).

This clone showed up just once. V is TRBV5-6 and J is TRBJ2-5; no clear D gene. Germline values: CDR1 SGHDT, CDR2 YYEEEE. V was pared by 1 base and J by 0 bases, with 4 bases between. CDR3 length: 13 residues. The chain's CDR3 is CASSLRDQETQYF. CDR3 sequence (DNA): TGTGCCAGCAGCTTGCGGGACCAAGAGACCCAGTACTTC.

V usage is TRBV18 and J usage is TRBJ2-6; 7 nucleotides match TRBD1. J lost 4 bases, V lost 8 bases, and 14 bases had no gene match. Germline lookup yields CDR1 KGHSH and CDR2 LQKENI. This CDR3 comprises 17 residues. The CDR3 loop reads CASLTTGVTPGANVLTF. The CDR3 DNA is TGTGCCAGCCTAACAACAGGGGTTACCCCCGGGGCCAACGTCCTGACTTTC.

The rearrangement links TRBV5-4 to TRBJ2-2; D call uncertain. V was cut by 1 base and J by 0 bases, with 13 bases left in between. Germline loops: CDR1 SGHNT, CDR2 YYREEE (reference sequence). The CDR3 is made up of 17 amino acids. In DNA form, the CDR3 reads TGTGCCAGCAGCTTGTACGTCAGTAGAGCGAACACCGGGGAGCTGTTTTTT. Protein sequence: CASSLYVSRANTGELFF.

This chain joins TRBV14 and TRBJ2-7; D is ambiguous. Germline CDR1 SGHDN, CDR2 FVKESK. This CDR3 is built from 17 residues. Deletions cut 2 bases from V and 1 base from J, with 18 bases between. CDR3 sequence: CASSQTLKEIGSYEQYF. Written as DNA, the CDR3 is TGTGCCAGCAGCCAAACCTTAAAGGAGATCGGGTCCTACGAGCAGTACTTC.

This rearrangement joins TRBV6-5 to TRBJ1-1; D might be TRBD1 (5 bases). Germline assignment: CDR1 MNHEY and CDR2 SVGAGI. There are 13 residues in the CDR3. V was shortened by 5 bases and J by 6 bases, with 13 bases between the two germline ends. The CDR3 here is CASSPLGGAEAFF. As DNA, the CDR3 is TGTGCCAGCAGTCCCCTTGGGGGGGCTGAAGCTTTCTTT.